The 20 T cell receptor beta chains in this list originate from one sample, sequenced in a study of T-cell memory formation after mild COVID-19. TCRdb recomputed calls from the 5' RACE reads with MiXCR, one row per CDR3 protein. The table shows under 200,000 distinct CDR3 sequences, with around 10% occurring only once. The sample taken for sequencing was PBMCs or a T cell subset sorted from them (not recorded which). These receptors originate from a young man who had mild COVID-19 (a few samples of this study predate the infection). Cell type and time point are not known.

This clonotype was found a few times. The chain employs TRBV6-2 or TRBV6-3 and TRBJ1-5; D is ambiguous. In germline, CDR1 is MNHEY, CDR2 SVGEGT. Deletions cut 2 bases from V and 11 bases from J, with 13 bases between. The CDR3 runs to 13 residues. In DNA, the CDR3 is TGTGCCAGCAGTTACGCAGGCGCCCCGGCCCAGCATTTT. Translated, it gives CASSYAGAPAQHF.

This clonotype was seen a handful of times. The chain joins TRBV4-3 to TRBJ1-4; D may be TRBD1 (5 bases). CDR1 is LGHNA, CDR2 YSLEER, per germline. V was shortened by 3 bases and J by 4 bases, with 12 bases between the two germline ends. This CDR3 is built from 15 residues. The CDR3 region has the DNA TGCGCCAGCAGCCAGGTGGCAGGGATTAATGAAAAACTGTTTTTT. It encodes CASSQVAGINEKLFF.

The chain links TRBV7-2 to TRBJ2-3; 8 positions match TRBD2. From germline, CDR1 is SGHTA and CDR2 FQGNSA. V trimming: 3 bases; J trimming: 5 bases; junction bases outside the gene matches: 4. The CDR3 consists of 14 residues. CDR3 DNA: TGTGCCAGCAGCTTTACGGGGGGGCAAGATACGCAGTATTTT. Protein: CASSFTGGQDTQYF.

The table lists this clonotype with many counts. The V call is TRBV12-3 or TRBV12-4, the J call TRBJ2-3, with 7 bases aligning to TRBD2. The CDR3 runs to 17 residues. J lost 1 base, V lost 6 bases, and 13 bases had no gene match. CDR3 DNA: TGTGCCAGCAGCTACCGAGGCGGGGGTGTCGGCACAGATACGCAGTATTTT. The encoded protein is CASSYRGGGVGTDTQYF.

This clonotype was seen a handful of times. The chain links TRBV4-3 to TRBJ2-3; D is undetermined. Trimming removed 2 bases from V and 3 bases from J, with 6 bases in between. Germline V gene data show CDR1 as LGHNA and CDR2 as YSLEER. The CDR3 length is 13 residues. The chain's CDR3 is CASSQSRTDTQYF. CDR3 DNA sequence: TGCGCCAGCAGCCAATCCCGGACAGATACGCAGTATTTT.

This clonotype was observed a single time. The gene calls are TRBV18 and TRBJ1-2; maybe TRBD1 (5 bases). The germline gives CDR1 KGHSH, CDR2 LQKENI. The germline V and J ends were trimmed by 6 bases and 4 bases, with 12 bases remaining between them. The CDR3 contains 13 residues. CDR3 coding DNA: TGTGCCAGCTCGTCGACAGACCGCTATGGCTACACCTTC. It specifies CASSSTDRYGYTF.

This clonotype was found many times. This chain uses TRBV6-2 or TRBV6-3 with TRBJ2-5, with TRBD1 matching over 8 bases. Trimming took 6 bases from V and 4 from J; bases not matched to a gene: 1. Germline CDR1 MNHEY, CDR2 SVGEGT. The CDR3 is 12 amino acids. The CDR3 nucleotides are TGTGCCAGCAGCGGGACAGGAGAGACCCAGTACTTC. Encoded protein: CASSGTGETQYF.

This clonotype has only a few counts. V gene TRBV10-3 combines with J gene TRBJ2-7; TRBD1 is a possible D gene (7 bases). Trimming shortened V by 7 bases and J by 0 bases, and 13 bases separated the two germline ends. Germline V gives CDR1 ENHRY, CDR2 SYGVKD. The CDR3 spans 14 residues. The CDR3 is CAIKEGADSYEQYF. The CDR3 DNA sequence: TGTGCCATCAAGGAGGGGGCAGACTCCTACGAGCAGTACTTC.

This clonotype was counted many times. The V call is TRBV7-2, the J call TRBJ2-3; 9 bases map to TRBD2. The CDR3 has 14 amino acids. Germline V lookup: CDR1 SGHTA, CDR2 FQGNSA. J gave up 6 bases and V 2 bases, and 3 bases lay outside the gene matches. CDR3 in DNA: TGTGCCAGCAGCTTAATGGCGGGGGGGGATACGCAGTATTTT. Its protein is CASSLMAGGDTQYF.

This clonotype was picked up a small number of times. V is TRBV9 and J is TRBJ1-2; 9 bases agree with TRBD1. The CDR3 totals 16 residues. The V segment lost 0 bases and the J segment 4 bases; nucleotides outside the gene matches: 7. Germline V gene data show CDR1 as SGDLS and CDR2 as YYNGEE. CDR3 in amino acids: CASSVGTGVTSYGYTF. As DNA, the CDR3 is TGTGCCAGCAGCGTAGGGACAGGGGTTACGAGCTATGGCTACACCTTC.

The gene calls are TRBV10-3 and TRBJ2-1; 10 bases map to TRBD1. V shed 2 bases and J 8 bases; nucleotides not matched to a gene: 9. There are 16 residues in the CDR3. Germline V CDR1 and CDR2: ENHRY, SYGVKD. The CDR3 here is CAISERSGQGWYEQFF. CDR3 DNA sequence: TGTGCCATCAGTGAGCGTTCGGGACAGGGGTGGTATGAGCAGTTCTTC.

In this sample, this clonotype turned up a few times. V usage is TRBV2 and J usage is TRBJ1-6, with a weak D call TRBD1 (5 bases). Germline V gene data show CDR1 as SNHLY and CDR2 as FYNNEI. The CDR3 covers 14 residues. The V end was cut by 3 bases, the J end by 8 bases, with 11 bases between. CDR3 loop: CASSDRRGHSPLHF. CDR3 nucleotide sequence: TGTGCCAGCAGTGACAGGCGGGGCCATTCACCCCTCCACTTT. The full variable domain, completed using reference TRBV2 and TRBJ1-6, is EPEVTQTPSHQVTQMGQEVILRCVPISNHLYFYWYRQILGQKVEFLVSFYNNEISEKSEIFDDQFSVERPDGSNFTLKIRSTKLEDSAMYFCASSDRRGHSPLHFGNGTRLTVT.

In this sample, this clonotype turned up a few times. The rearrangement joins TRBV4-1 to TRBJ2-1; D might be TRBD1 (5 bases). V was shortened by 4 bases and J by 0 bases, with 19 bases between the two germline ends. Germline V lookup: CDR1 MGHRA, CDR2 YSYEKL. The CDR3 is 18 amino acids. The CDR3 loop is CASSPGQGPVSSYNEQFF. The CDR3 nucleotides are TGCGCCAGCAGCCCAGGACAAGGCCCCGTTAGCTCCTACAATGAGCAGTTCTTC.

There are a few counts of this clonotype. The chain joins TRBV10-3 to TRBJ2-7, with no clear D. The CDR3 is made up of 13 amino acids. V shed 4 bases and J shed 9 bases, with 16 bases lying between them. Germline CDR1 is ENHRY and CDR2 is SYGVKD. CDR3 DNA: TGTGCCATCAGTGCTGTCCCTTCAATCGGGCAGTACTTC. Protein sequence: CAISAVPSIGQYF.

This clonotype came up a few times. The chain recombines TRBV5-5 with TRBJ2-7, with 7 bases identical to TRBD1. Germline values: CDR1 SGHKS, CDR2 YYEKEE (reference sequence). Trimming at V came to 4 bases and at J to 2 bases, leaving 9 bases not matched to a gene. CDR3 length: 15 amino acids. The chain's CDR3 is CASSLPGTETYEQYF. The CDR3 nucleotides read TGTGCCAGCAGCCTACCCGGGACAGAGACCTACGAGCAGTACTTC.

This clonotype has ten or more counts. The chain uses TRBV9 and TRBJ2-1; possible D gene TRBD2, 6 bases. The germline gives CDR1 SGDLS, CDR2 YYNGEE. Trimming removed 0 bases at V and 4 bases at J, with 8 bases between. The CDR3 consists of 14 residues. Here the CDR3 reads CASSVAGSYNEQFF. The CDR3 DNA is TGTGCCAGCAGCGTAGCCGGGAGTTACAATGAGCAGTTCTTC.

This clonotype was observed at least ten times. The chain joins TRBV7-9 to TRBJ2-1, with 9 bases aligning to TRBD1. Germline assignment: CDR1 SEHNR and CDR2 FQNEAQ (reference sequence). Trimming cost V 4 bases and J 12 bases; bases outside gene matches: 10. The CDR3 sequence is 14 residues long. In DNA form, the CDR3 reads TGTGCCAGCAGCTCCTGGGACAGGGAAGAAGGGCAGTTCTTC. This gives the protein CASSSWDREEGQFF. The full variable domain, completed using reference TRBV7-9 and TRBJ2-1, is DTGVSQNPRHKITKRGQNVTFRCDPISEHNRLYWYRQTLGQGPEFLTYFQNEAQLEKSRLLSDRFSAERPKGSFSTLEIQRTEQGDSAMYLCASSSWDREEGQFFGPGTRLTVL.

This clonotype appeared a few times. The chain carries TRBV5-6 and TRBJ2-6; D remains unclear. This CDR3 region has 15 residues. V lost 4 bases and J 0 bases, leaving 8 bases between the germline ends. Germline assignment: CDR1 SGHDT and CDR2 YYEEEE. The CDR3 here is CASSAYSSGANVLTF. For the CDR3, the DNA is TGTGCCAGCAGCGCCTATAGCTCTGGGGCCAACGTCCTGACTTTC. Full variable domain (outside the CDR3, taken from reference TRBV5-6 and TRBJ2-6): DAGVTQSPTHLIKTRGQQVTLRCSPKSGHDTVSWYQQALGQGPQFIFQYYEEEERQRGNFPDRFSGHQFPNYSSELNVNALLLGDSALYLCASSAYSSGANVLTFGAGSRLTVL.

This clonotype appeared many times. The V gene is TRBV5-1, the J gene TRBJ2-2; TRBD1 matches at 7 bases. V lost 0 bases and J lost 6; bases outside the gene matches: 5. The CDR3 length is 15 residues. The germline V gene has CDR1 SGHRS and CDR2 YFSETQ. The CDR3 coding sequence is TGCGCCAGCAGCTTGGCGGGACAGCGGTCCGGGGAGCTGTTTTTT. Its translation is CASSLAGQRSGELFF.

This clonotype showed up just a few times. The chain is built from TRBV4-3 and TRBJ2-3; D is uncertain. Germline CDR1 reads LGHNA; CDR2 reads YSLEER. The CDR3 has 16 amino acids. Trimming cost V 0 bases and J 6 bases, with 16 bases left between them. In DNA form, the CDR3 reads TGCGCCAGCAGCCAAGATAGGCGGCCCGTTGTCGATACGCAGTATTTT. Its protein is CASSQDRRPVVDTQYF.